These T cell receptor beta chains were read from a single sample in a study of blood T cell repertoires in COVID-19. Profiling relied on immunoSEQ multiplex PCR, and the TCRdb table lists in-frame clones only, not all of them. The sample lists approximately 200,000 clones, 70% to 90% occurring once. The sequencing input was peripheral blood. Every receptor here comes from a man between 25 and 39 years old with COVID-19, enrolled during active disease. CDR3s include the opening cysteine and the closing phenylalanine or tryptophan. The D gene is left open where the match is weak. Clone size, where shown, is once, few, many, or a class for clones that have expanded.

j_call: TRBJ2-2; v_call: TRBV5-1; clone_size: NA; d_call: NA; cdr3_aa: CASSLGAVGTTGELFF; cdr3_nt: TGCGCCAGCAGCTTGGGGGCCGTCGGGACAACCGGGGAGCTGTTTTTT
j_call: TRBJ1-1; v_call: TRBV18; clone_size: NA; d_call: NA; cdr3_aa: CASSLGLQGNTEAFF; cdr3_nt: TGTGCCAGCTCACTAGGGTTACAGGGGAACACTGAAGCTTTCTTT
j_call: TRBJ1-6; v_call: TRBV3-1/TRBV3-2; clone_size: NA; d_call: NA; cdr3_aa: CASSQDRGDSPLHF; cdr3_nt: TGTGCCAGCAGCCAAGACAGGGGCGATTCACCCCTCCACTTT
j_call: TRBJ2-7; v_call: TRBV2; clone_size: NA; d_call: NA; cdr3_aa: CASTETAPYEQYF; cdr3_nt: TGTGCCAGCACCGAGACAGCACCCTACGAGCAGTACTTC
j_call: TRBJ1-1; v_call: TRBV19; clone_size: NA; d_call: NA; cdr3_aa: CASSKQAVNTEAFF; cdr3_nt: TGTGCCAGTAGTAAGCAGGCAGTGAACACTGAAGCTTTCTTT
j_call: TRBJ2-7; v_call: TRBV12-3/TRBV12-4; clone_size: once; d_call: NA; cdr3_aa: CASSLRREGPGYF; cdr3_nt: TGTGCCAGCAGTTTGCGCAGAGAAGGTCCGGGATACTTC
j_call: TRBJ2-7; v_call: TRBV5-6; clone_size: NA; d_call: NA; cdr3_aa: CASSLATGGGYEQYF; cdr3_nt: TGTGCCAGCAGCTTGGCAACAGGGGGAGGGTACGAGCAGTACTTC
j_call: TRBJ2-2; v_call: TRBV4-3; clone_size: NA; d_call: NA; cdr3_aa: CASSQRSDGKGELFF; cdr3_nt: TGCGCCAGCAGCCAGCGAAGCGACGGGAAGGGGGAGCTGTTTTTT
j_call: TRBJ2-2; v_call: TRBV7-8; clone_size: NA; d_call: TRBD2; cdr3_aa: CASSLRTSGRTTGELFF; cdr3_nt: TGTGCCAGCAGCTTAAGGACTAGCGGGAGAACCACCGGGGAGCTGTTTTTT
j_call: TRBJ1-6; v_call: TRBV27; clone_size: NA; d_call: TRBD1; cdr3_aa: CASSLPTHRGNSPLHF; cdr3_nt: TGTGCCAGCAGTTTACCAACCCACAGGGGCAATTCACCCCTCCACTTT
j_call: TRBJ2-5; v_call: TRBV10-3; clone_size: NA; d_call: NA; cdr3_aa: CATRDSIQETQYF; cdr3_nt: TGTGCCACGCGGGACAGCATACAAGAGACCCAGTACTTC
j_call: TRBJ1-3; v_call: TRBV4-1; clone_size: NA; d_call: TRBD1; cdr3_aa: CASSQDWDRASGNTIYF; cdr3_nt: TGCGCCAGCAGCCAAGATTGGGACAGGGCGTCCGGAAACACCATATATTTT
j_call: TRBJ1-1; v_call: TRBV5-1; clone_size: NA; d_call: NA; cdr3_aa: CASSLSRDEAFF; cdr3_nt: TGCGCCAGCAGCTTGTCACGTGATGAGGCTTTCTTT
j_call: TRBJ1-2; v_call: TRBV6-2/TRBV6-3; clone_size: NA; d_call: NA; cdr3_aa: CASSYRGTYGYTF; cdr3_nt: TGTGCCAGCAGTTACAGGGGAACCTATGGCTACACCTTC
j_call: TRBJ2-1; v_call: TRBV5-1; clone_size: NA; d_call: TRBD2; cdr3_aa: CASSLGGTSGDNEQFF; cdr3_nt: TGCGCCAGCAGCTTGGGTGGGACTAGCGGGGACAATGAGCAGTTCTTC
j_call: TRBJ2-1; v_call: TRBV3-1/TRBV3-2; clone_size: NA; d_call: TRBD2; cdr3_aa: CASSQGTSGRISEQFF; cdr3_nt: TGTGCCAGCAGCCAGGGGACTAGCGGGAGGATAAGTGAGCAGTTCTTC
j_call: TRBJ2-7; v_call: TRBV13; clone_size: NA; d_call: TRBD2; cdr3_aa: CASSPGLAGGYEQYF; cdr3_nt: TGTGCCAGCAGCCCAGGACTAGCGGGAGGCTACGAGCAGTACTTC
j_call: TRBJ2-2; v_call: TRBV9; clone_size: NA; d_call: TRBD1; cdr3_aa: CASSVGGTGRATGELFF; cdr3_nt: TGTGCCAGCAGCGTAGGAGGGACAGGGAGGGCCACCGGGGAGCTGTTTTTT
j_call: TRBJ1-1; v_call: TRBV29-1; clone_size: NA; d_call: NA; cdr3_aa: CSANVHPPTRMEAFF; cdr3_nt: TGCAGCGCCAATGTCCACCCTCCCACTCGAATGGAAGCTTTCTTT
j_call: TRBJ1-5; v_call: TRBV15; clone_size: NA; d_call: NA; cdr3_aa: CATSPVGVAQHF; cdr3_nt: TGTGCCACCAGTCCCGTAGGAGTGGCCCAGCATTTT
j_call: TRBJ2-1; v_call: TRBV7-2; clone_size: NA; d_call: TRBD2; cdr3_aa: CASSLPGLAGDRNEQFF; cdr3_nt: TGTGCCAGCAGCCTACCGGGACTAGCAGGGGATCGCAATGAGCAGTTCTTC
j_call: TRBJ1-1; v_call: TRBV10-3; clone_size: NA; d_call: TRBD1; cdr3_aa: CAIRTSGQGASTEAFF; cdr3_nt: TGTGCCATCAGGACATCTGGACAGGGGGCCTCCACTGAAGCTTTCTTT
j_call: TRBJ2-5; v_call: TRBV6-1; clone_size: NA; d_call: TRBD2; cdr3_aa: CASSEAALAGEWETQYF; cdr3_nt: TGTGCCAGCAGTGAAGCAGCACTAGCGGGGGAGTGGGAGACCCAGTACTTC
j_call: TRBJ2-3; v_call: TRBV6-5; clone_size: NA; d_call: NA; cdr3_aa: CASSLQGGDTQYF; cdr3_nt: TGTGCCAGCAGTTTGCAGGGCGGAGATACGCAGTATTTT
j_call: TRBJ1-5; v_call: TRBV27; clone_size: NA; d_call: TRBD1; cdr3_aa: CASSLRGSNQPQHF; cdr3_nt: TGTGCCAGCAGTCTCAGGGGGTCCAATCAGCCCCAGCATTTT
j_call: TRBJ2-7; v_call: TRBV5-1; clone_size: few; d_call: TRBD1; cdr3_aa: CASSLDPTGVEQYF; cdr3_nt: TGCGCCAGCAGCTTGGACCCAACAGGGGTCGAGCAGTACTTC
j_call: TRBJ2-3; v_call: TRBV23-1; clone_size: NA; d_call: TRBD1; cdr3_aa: CASSHPGGQGSETDTQYF; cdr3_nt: TGCGCCAGCAGTCATCCTGGGGGACAGGGTTCCGAAACAGATACGCAGTATTTT
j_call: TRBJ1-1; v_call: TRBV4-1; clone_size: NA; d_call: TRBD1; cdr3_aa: CASSQLMTGGRTEAFF; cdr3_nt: TGCGCCAGCAGCCAACTTATGACAGGGGGCCGTACTGAAGCTTTCTTT
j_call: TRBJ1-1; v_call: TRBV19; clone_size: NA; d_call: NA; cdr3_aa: CASSGWQALTNTEAFF; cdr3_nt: TGTGCCAGTAGTGGGTGGCAGGCGCTGACGAACACTGAAGCTTTCTTT
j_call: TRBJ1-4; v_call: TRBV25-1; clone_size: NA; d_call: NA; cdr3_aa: CASSGDLNEKLFF; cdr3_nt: TGTGCCAGCAGTGGGGACTTAAATGAAAAACTGTTTTTT
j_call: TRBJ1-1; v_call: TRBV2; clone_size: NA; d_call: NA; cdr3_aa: CASQRRENTEAFF; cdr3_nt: TGTGCCAGCCAAAGGAGGGAGAACACTGAAGCTTTCTTT
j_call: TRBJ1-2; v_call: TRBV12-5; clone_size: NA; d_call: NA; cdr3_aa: CASGLAQGLDYTF; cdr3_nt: TGTGCTAGTGGTTTAGCACAGGGCCTCGACTACACCTTC
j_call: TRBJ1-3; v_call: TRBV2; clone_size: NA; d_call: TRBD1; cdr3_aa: CASVQGFENTIYF; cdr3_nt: TGTGCCAGCGTACAGGGGTTTGAAAACACCATATATTTT
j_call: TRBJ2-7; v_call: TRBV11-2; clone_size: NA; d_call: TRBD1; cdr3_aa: CASSRTGGAAYEQYF; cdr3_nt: TGTGCCAGCAGCCGTACAGGGGGCGCCGCCTACGAGCAGTACTTC
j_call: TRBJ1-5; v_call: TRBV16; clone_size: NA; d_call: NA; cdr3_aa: CASSQSVQGNQPQHF; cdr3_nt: TGTGCCAGCAGCCAATCGGTCCAGGGCAATCAGCCCCAGCATTTT
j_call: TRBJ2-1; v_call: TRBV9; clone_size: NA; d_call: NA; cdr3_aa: CASSVVGAPSSYNEQFF; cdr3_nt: TGTGCCAGCAGCGTAGTAGGGGCGCCGAGCTCCTACAATGAGCAGTTCTTC